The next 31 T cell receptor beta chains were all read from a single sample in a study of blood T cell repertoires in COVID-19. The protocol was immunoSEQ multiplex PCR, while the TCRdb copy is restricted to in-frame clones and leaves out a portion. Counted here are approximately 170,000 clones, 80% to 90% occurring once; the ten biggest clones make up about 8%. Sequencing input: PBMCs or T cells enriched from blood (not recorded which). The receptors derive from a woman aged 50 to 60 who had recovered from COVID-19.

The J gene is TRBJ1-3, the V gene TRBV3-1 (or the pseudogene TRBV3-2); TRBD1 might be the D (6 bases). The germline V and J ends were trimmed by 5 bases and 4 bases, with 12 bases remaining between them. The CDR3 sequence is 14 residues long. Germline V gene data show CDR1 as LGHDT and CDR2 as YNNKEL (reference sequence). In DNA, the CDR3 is TGTGCCAGCAGCTTCGGGACACTCGGAAACACCATATATTTT. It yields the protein CASSFGTLGNTIYF.

CDR3 DNA: TGTGCCATCAGGCGGGGGGGAGAAGGCTATGGCTACACCTTC. Protein: CAIRRGGEGYGYTF. The chain recombines TRBV10-3 with TRBJ1-2, with a tentative D call TRBD1 (5 bases). The germline gives CDR1 ENHRY, CDR2 SYGVKD. The ends were cut back, 6 bases at V and 4 bases at J, with 15 bases in the middle. CDR3 length: 14 amino acids.

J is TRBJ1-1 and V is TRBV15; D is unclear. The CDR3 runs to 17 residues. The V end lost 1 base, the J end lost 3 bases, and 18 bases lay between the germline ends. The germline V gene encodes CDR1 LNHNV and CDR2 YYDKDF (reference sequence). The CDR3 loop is CATSRVKVRGTDTEAFF. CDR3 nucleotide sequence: TGTGCCACCAGCAGAGTGAAGGTCCGGGGTACCGACACTGAAGCTTTCTTT.

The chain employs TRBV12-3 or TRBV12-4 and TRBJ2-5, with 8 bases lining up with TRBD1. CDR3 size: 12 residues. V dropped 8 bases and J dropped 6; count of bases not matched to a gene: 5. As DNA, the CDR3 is TGTGCCAGCCAGGGGGCACAAAAGACCCAGTACTTC. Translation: CASQGAQKTQYF.

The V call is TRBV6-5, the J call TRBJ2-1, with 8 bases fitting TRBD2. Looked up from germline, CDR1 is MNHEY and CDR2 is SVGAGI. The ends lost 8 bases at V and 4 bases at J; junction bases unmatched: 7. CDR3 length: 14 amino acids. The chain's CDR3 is CASGKRGPYNEQFF. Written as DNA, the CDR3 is TGTGCCAGCGGGAAGCGGGGGCCATACAATGAGCAGTTCTTC.

CDR3 amino acids: CASSLGQAFYEQYF. In nucleotides, the CDR3 is TGTGCCAGCAGCTTAGGACAGGCCTTCTACGAGCAGTACTTC. The V gene is TRBV7-2, the J gene TRBJ2-7; TRBD1 is a possible D gene (6 bases). From germline, CDR1 is SGHTA and CDR2 FQGNSA. V lost 1 base and J 3 bases, leaving 10 bases between the germline ends. This CDR3 has 14 residues. Combining the CDR3 with reference TRBV7-2 and TRBJ2-7 gives the whole variable domain GAGVSQSPSNKVTEKGKDVELRCDPISGHTALYWYRQSLGQGLEFLIYFQGNSAPDKSGLPSDRFSAERTGGSVSTLTIQRTQQEDSAVYLCASSLGQAFYEQYFGPGTRLTVT.

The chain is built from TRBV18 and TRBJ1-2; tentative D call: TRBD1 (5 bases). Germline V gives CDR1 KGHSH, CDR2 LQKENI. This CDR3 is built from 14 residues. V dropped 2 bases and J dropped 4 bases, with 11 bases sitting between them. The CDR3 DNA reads TGTGCCAGCTCACCAGGAGCCAGGGCCTATGGCTACACCTTC. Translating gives CASSPGARAYGYTF.

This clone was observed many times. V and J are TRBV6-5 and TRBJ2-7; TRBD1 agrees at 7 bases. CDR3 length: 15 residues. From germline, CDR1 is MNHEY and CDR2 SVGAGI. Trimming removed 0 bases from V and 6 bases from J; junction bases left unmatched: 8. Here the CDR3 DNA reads TGTGCCAGCAGTTACTCGCCCACAGGGGTCGGCGAGCAGTACTTC. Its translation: CASSYSPTGVGEQYF.

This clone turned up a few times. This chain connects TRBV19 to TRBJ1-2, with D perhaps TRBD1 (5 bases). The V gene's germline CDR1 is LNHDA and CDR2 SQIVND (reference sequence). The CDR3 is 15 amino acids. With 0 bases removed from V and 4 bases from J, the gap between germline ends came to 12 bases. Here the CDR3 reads CASSIEAGPAYGYTF. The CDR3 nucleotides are TGTGCCAGTAGTATAGAGGCGGGGCCGGCCTATGGCTACACCTTC.

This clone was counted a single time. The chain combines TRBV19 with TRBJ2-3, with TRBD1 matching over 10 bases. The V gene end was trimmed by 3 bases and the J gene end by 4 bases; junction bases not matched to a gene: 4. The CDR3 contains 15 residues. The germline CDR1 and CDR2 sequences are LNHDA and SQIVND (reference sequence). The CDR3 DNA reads TGTGCCAGTAGTATGGGACAGGGGAGCGCAGATACGCAGTATTTT. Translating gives CASSMGQGSADTQYF. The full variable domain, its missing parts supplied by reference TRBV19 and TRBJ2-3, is DGGITQSPKYLFRKEGQNVTLSCEQNLNHDAMYWYRQDPGQGLRLIYYSQIVNDFQKGDIAEGYSVSREKKESFPLTVTSAQKNPTAFYLCASSMGQGSADTQYFGPGTRLTVL.

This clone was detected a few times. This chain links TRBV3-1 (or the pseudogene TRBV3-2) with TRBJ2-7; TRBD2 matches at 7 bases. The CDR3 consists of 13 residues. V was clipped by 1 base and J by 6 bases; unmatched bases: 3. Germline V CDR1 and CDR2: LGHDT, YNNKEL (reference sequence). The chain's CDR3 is CASSQATGGEQYF. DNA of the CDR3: TGTGCCAGCAGCCAAGCTACGGGGGGCGAGCAGTACTTC.

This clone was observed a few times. This chain's CDR3 is CASSLGPQDSGNTIYF. For the CDR3, the DNA is TGCGCCAGCAGCTTGGGACCACAGGACTCTGGAAACACCATATATTTT. The chain links TRBV5-1 to TRBJ1-3; D is possibly TRBD1 (5 bases). The CDR3 totals 16 residues. Germline values: CDR1 SGHRS, CDR2 YFSETQ. Trimming took 0 bases from V and 0 from J, leaving 10 bases between them.

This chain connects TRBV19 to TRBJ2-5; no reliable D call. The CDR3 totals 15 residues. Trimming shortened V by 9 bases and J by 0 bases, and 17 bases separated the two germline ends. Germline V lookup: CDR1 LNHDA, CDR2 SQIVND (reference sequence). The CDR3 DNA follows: TGTGCCAGCAGGCCTCACGGTAGGAACCAAGAGACCCAGTACTTC. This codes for CASRPHGRNQETQYF.

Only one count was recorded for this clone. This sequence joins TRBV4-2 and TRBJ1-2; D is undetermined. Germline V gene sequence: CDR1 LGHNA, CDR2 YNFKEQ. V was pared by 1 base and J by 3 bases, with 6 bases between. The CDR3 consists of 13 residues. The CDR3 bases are TGTGCCAGCAGCCAAGGTGACTACTATGGCTACACCTTC. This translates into CASSQGDYYGYTF.

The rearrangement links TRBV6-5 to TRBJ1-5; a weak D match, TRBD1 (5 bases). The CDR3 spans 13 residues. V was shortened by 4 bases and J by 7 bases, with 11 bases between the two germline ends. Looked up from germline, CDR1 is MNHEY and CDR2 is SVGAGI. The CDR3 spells CASSSRDGQPQHF. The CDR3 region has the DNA TGTGCCAGCAGTTCCAGGGATGGGCAGCCCCAGCATTTT.

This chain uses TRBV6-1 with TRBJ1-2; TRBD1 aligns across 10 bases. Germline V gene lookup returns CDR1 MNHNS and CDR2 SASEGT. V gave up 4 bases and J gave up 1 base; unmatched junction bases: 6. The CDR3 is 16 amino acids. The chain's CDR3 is CASSGRDRGDNYGYTF. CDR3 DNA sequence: TGTGCCAGCAGTGGCAGGGACAGGGGCGATAACTATGGCTACACCTTC.

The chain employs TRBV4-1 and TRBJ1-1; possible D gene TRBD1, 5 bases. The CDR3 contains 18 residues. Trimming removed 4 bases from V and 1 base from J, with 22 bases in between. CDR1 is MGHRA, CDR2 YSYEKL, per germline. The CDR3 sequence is CASSPKKDQGGSNTEAFF. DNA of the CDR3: TGCGCCAGCAGCCCGAAAAAGGATCAGGGAGGCTCGAACACTGAAGCTTTCTTT.

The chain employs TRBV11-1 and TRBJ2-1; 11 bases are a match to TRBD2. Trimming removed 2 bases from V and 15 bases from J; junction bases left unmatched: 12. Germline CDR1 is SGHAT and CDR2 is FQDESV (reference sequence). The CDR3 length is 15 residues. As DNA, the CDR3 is TGTGCCAGCAGCTTAATTCTAGCGGGAGGTGAGGGACGGTTCTTC. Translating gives CASSLILAGGEGRFF.

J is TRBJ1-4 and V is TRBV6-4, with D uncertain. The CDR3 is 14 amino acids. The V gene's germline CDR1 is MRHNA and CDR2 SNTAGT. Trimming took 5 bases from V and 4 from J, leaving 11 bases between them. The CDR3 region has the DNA TGTGCCAGCAGTTTGGAGTACGGTAATGAAAAACTGTTTTTT. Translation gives CASSLEYGNEKLFF.

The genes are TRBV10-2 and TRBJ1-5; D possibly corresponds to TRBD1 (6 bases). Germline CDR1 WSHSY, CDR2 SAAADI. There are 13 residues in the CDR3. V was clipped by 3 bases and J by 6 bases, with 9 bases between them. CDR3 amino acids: CASSEQGGQPQHF. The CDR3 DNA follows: TGCGCCAGCAGTGAACAGGGTGGTCAGCCCCAGCATTTT.

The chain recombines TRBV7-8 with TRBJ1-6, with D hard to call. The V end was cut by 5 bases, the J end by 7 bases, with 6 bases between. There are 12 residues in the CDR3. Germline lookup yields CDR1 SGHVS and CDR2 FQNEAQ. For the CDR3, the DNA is TGTGCCAGCAGCCTGACAAATTCACCCCTCCACTTT. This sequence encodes CASSLTNSPLHF.

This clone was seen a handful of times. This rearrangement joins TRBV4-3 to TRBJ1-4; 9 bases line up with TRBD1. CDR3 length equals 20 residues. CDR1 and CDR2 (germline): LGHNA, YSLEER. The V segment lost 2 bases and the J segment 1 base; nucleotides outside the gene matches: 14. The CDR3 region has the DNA TGCGCCAGCAGCCAAAGGCCCCTAACAGGGGGCGGAGGAACTAATGAAAAACTGTTTTTT. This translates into CASSQRPLTGGGGTNEKLFF.

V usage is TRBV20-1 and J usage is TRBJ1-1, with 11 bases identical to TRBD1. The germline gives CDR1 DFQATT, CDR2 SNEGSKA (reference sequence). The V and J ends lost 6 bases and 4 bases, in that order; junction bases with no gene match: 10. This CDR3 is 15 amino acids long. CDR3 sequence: CSASGQGAKTTEAFF. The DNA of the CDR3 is TGCAGTGCCAGTGGACAGGGGGCAAAGACCACTGAAGCTTTCTTT.

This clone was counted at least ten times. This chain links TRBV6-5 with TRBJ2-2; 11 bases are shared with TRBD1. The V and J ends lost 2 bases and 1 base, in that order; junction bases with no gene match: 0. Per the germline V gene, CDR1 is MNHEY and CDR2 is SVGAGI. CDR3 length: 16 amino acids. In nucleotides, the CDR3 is TGTGCCAGCAGTTACGGGACAGGGGGGAACACCGGGGAGCTGTTTTTT. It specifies CASSYGTGGNTGELFF.

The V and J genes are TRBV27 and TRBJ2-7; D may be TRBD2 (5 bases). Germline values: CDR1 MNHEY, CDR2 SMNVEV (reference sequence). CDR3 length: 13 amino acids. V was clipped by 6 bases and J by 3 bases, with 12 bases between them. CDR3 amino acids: CASRFWGDYEQYF. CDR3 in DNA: TGTGCCAGCAGATTTTGGGGAGACTACGAGCAGTACTTC.

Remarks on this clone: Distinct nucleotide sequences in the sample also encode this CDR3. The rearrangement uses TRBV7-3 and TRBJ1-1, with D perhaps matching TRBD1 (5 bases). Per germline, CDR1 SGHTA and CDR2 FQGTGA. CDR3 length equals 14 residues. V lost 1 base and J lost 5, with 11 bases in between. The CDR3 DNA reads TGTGCCAGCAGCTTAATTGGTGGGGGGACTGAAGCTTTCTTT. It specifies CASSLIGGGTEAFF.

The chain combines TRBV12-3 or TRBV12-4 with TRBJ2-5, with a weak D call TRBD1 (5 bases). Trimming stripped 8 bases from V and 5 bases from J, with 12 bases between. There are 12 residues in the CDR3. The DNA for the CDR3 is TGTGCCAGCGGACATTTAGGGGAGACCCAGTACTTC. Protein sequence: CASGHLGETQYF.

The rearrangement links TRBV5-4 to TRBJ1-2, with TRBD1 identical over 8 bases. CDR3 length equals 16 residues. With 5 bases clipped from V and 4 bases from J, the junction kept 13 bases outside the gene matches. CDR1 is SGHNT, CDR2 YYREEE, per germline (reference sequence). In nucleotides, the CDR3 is TGTGCCAGCAGTGAAGGACAGGGAATCCCGACCTATGGCTACACCTTC. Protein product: CASSEGQGIPTYGYTF. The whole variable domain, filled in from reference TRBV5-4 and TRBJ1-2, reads ETGVTQSPTHLIKTRGQQVTLRCSSQSGHNTVSWYQQALGQGPQFIFQYYREEENGRGNFPPRFSGLQFPNYSSELNVNALELDDSALYLCASSEGQGIPTYGYTFGSGTRLTVV.

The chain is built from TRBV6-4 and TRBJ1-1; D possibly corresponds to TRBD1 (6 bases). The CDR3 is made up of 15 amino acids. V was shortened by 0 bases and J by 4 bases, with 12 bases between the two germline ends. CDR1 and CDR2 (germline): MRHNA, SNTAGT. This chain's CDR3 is CASSDSGAGATEAFF. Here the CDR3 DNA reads TGTGCCAGCAGTGACTCGGGGGCAGGGGCCACTGAAGCTTTCTTT.

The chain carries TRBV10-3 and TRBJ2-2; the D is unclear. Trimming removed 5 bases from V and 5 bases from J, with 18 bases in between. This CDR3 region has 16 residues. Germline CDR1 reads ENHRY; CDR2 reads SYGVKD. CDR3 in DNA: TGTGCCATCAGTAGTAAAAGGCCCGAGGAAACCGGGGAGCTGTTTTTT. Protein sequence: CAISSKRPEETGELFF.

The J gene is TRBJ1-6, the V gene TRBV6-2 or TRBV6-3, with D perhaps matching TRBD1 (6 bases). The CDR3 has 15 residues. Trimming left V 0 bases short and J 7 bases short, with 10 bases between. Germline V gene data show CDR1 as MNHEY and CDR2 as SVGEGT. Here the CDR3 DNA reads TGTGCCAGCAGTTACTCGACAGGACAAAATTCACCCCTCCACTTT. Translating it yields CASSYSTGQNSPLHF.